The sequence of this T cell receptor (beta chain) was determined in a study of identical twins. The J segment lost 5 bases and the V segment lost 4 bases, leaving 4 bases of the junction unmatched. This CDR3 contains 13 residues. This clonotype was seen at least ten times. TCRdb independently ran MiXCR on the 5' RACE reads; one entry per CDR3 protein. The sample has roughly 690,000 distinct CDR3 sequences, around 6% seen once. The sample was naive T cells sorted from blood. V gene TRBV12-3 or TRBV12-4 combines with J gene TRBJ2-7, with TRBD1 matching 8 bases. The sequence derives from a man younger than 35 in good health. CDR3 amino acids: CASSSAGGHEQYV. Here the CDR3 DNA reads TGTGCCAGCAGTTCCGCAGGGGGCCACGAGCAGTACGTC.